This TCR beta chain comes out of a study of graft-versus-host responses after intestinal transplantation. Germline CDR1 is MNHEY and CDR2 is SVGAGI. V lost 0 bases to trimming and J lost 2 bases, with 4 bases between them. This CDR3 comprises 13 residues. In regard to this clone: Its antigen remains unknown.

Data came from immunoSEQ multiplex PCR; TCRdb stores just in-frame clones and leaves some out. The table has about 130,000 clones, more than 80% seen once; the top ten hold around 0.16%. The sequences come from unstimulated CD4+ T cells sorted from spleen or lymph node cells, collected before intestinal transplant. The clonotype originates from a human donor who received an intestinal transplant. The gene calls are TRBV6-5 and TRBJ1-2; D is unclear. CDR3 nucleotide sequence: TGTGCCAGCAGTTACTCAGAAAACTATGGCTACACCTTC. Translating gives CASSYSENYGYTF.